This TCR beta chain was found in a study of blood T cells in healthy people across ages. Study context: About one barcoded beta molecule was captured per two T cells (by template switching). Overall study findings and caveats: Older individuals had lower TCR beta diversity per million T cells (the decline was roughly linear).

The sample providers were healthy Caucasian people from Russia, aged about 6 to 100. Germline lookup yields CDR1 MNHEY and CDR2 SVGAGI. The trim removed 0 bases at V and 5 bases at J, leaving 8 bases unmatched. CDR3 size: 17 residues. For the second PCR, which ran for about 7 to 11 cycles, a sample-barcoded 5' primer and a J-beta primer mix were used. A tag from a template-switch adaptor with 12 random nucleotides marked each cDNA molecule. TCRdb fed the 5' RACE reads into MiXCR, producing one record per CDR3 protein. Of about 780,000 distinct CDR3 sequences in the sample, less than 80% were seen once. Concerning this clonotype itself: Its antigen is not known.

The origin of this receptor is a man aged 25-45 years in good health. J is TRBJ2-5 and V is TRBV6-5, with 11 bases fitting TRBD2. Specimen: blood. The CDR3: CASSYSSLAGGQETQYF. CDR3 in DNA: TGTGCCAGCAGTTACTCCAGCCTAGCGGGGGGACAGGAGACCCAGTACTTC.